This is a list of T cell receptor beta chains from one sample in a study of post-analysis software for immune sequencing data. TCRdb reprocessed the PCR reads via MiXCR and lists one record per CDR3 protein. The data contain 430,000 or so distinct CDR3 sequences, about 40% of them singletons. Material: blood. All receptors derive from a girl aged 2-15 years with multiple sclerosis. CDR3s include the opening cysteine and the closing phenylalanine or tryptophan. A D gene is named only where the DNA matches it firmly. The size field is filled for only some rows; it gives once, few, many or a size class.

size | J | V | D | DNA | CDR3
- | TRBJ2-1 | TRBV3-1 | - | TGTGCCAGCAGCCAAAGGTGGCTTGGACACAGCTCCTACAATGAGCAGTTCTTC | CASSQRWLGHSSYNEQFF
- | TRBJ1-1 | TRBV12-3/TRBV12-4 | TRBD1 | TGTGCCAGCAGTCCCGGGACAGGGATGTTCGCTGAAGCTTTCTTT | CASSPGTGMFAEAFF
few | TRBJ2-7 | TRBV10-3 | TRBD1 | TGTGCCATCAGTGAGTCCCACCTTGCAGACAGGGCCGAGCAGTACTTC | CAISESHLADRAEQYF
few | TRBJ1-2 | TRBV11-2 | - | TGTGCCAGCAGCTTACCGACAGGCCGTGGCTACACCTTC | CASSLPTGRGYTF
- | TRBJ2-1 | TRBV20-1 | TRBD1 | TGCAGTGCTAGAGACACAGGGGTCTACAATGAGCAGTTCTTC | CSARDTGVYNEQFF
many | TRBJ2-5 | TRBV5-1 | - | TGCGCCAGCAGCTCTCGGGGGACCCAGTACTTC | CASSSRGTQYF
- | TRBJ1-1 | TRBV4-1 | - | TGCGCCAGCAGCCAAGCAGACAGGCGGTTCCCTGAAGCTTTCTTT | CASSQADRRFPEAFF
few | TRBJ1-4 | TRBV5-5 | - | TGTGCCAGCAGCTGGACGACCTCCCGGGGAGAAAAACTGTTTTTT | CASSWTTSRGEKLFF
- | TRBJ2-3 | TRBV29-1 | - | TGCAGCGTTGAATTGGGGACGGGAACAGATACGCAGTATTTT | CSVELGTGTDTQYF
- | TRBJ2-3 | TRBV7-2 | - | TGTGCCAGCAGCTTAGAGCAGGGGTTAGTTACAGATACGCAGTATTTT | CASSLEQGLVTDTQYF
- | TRBJ2-4 | TRBV6-4 | TRBD1 | TGTGCCAGCGACGGGACAGGGCGAATAGCCAAAAACATTCAGTACTTC | CASDGTGRIAKNIQYF
few | TRBJ2-3 | TRBV28 | TRBD2 | TGTGCCAGCAGGAAAGCGGGAGATTCCGATACGCAGTATTTT | CASRKAGDSDTQYF
- | TRBJ2-5 | TRBV28 | - | TGTGCCAGCAGCGGGACTCACCCGGGGGAGACCCAGTACTTC | CASSGTHPGETQYF
few | TRBJ1-2 | TRBV7-3 | - | TGTGCCAGCAGCGCCCAGGGGAACTATGGCTACACCTTC | CASSAQGNYGYTF
- | TRBJ2-3 | TRBV9 | - | TGTGCCAGCAGCGTAGGTGGCTCCACCTCCGGCACAGATACGCAGTATTTT | CASSVGGSTSGTDTQYF